This T cell receptor beta chain was profiled in a study of T cells in Graves' hyperthyroidism and ophthalmopathy. Study at large: Peripheral blood was obtained at initial diagnosis, preceding any treatment.

Findings and limits, study-wide: Appearing also in blood were most of the thyroid clonotypes expanded above 0.001.

RNA transcripts provided the source from which TCR beta CDR3 regions were amplified. RT-PCR in the first round (using the HTBI primer set) targeted the TCR CDR3. TCRdb re-called the multiplex PCR reads with MiXCR, one entry per CDR3 protein. The sample gives around 520,000 distinct CDR3 sequences, approximately 15% of which show up once; about a sixth is in the top ten. The ends were cut back, 5 bases at V and 3 bases at J, with 10 bases in the middle. The CDR3 contains 12 residues. CDR1 is DFQATT and CDR2 is SNEGSKA in the germline V gene (reference sequence). This clonotype came up many times. The target antigen is unknown. Reasons for excluding patients were uncontrolled infection, other autoimmune disease, pregnancy or lactation.

The sample comprised blood. The rearrangement joins TRBV20-1 to TRBJ1-1; D not resolved. This receptor was obtained from a woman aged 18 to 35 with Graves' hyperthyroidism. CDR3 nucleotides: TGCAGTGCTCCCTCCTTGGACACTGAAGCTTTCTTT. It translates to CSAPSLDTEAFF.